In its sample, the clone carrying this TCR beta chain was seen many times. Its matching antigen is unknown. For TCRbeta, the library was prepared with unique molecular identifiers. TCRdb re-called the PCR reads with MiXCR, one entry per CDR3 protein. The table has around 200,000 distinct CDR3 sequences, 11% seen once. The data originate from a study of T-cell reconstitution after alpha-beta-depleted transplantation in children. Study results and limitations: After transplant, at about two months, alpha-beta T cells were reportedly derived from several hundred expanded graft clones.

The trim removed 5 bases at V and 4 bases at J, leaving 6 bases unmatched. Germline lookup yields CDR1 DFQATT and CDR2 SNEGSKA (reference sequence). This CDR3 contains 13 residues. The sequencing here drew on PBMCs, taken before TCRalphabeta/CD19-depleted stem cell transplant. The chain recombines TRBV20-1 with TRBJ1-2, with 8 bases aligning to TRBD1. This TCR derives from a child less than two years old with acute myeloid leukemia, due to receive a stem cell transplant. CDR3 DNA: TGCAGTGCTTCGACAGGGGATGGCTATGGCTACACCTTC. Translated: CSASTGDGYGYTF.